This T cell receptor beta chain was sequenced for a study of tumor and adjacent non-tumor tissue in lung cancer. Study overall: Aged roughly 31 to 85 years, patients included roughly 10 men and about 5 women with stage I to III disease. Approximately 4.2 million productive TCRbeta reads were obtained per sample on average.

The junction had 6 bases not matched to a gene; V was cut back by 7 bases and J by 3 bases. This CDR3 contains 13 residues. CDR1 is SQVTM and CDR2 is ANQGSEA in the germline V gene. The template was RNA from unsorted bulk tissue. The normal lung tissue was taken more than 3 cm from the tumor edge. General observations from the study: Compared with tumor, normal lung showed significantly lower TCR diversity.

Remarks on this clonotype: Its antigen remains unidentified. Possible read error: a much larger clone is one base away.

The library came from three nested PCR rounds adapted from ARM-PCR protocols. TCRdb processed the multiplex PCR reads anew with MiXCR; each CDR3 protein has one entry. The data contain 40,000 to 50,000 distinct CDR3 sequences, around 64% of them seen just once; the ten biggest clones take up around 28%. The sequenced sample consisted of distant non-tumor lung tissue. The chain uses TRBV29-1 and TRBJ1-1; 9 bases align to TRBD1. This receptor was taken from a woman in her sixties or seventies with non-small cell lung cancer. The CDR3 spells CSAPTGGDTEAFF. CDR3 sequence (DNA): TGCAGCGCCCCGACAGGGGGTGACACTGAAGCTTTCTTT.